This T cell receptor beta chain comes out of a study of cytomegalovirus exposure and HLA in healthy donors. Study results and caveats: Follow-up analysis later connected one missense variant in DCLRE1C with trimming of TCR beta V- and J-genes.

At the time of sampling, donors were nominally healthy, though unrecorded immune exposures were likely. PCR amplification relied on 60 Vbeta primers (plus 13 Jbeta primers). This table comes from immunoSEQ multiplex PCR, and its TCRdb copy is limited to in-frame clones, with some not included. Of about 220,000 clones listed, around 76% were seen once; the top ten hold 5.5% to 7.5%. A word on this clone: The antigen is undetermined.

With 5 bases clipped from V and 14 bases from J, the junction kept 2 bases outside the gene matches. In germline, CDR1 is SSHAT, CDR2 FNYEAQ (reference sequence). This CDR3 is 9 amino acids long. The chain employs TRBV7-7 and TRBJ2-5, with 7 nucleotides matching TRBD2. This TCR came from a man aged 35-49 years in good health and CMV-seropositive. Specimen: PBMCs. The CDR3 sequence is CASSASGYF. CDR3 DNA: TGTGCCAGCAGCGCTAGCGGATACTTC.